This T cell receptor beta chain is drawn from a study of control samples from healthy donors and cancer patients. TCRdb's table, derived via immunoSEQ multiplex PCR, lists solely in-frame clones and lacks some. The sample yields some 96,000 clones, less than 90% seen once. This receptor was identified in a woman aged 50 to 65 in good health. Sequenced: blood.

In DNA, the CDR3 is TGTGCCAGCAGTAAGGCCGGGAAGGGACAAGAGACCCAGTACTTC. Amino acids: CASSKAGKGQETQYF. This rearrangement joins TRBV6-2 or TRBV6-3 to TRBJ2-5, with D possibly being TRBD2 (5 bases). The CDR3 is made up of 15 amino acids. Germline values: CDR1 MNHEY, CDR2 SVGEGT. The V gene lost 5 bases and the J gene lost 2 bases, with 15 bases spanning the gap.